This T cell receptor beta chain appears in the sequencing data of a study of graft-versus-host responses after intestinal transplantation. Across the whole study: Each of the recipients got a multivisceral, liver-intestinal, or isolated intestinal transplant. Among the recipients, all got anti-thymocyte globulin induction and then tacrolimus and steroids for around 3 years. Study-level results: GvH clones occurred in recipient marrow; some first appeared in ileum or blood.

This CDR3 region has 10 residues. Between the trimmed V and J ends, which lost 6 bases and 4 bases, there was a span of 6 bases. Per the germline V gene, CDR1 is DFQATT and CDR2 is SNEGSKA (reference sequence). Sequencing was performed with immunoSEQ multiplex PCR; in TCRdb, only in-frame clones are kept and a portion is missing. The sample consists of 95,000 to 110,000 clones, about 91% of them appearing once. This clone was counted a single time. Its target is unknown. Other DNA sequences in this sample translate to the same CDR3. The sample consisted of unstimulated CD4+ T cells sorted from spleen or lymph node cells, taken before transplant. The sequence was collected from a human donor who was the organ donor for an intestinal transplant. This chain connects TRBV20-1 to TRBJ2-5, with D uncertain. CDR3 sequence (DNA): TGCAGTGCCACATCAGAGACCCAGTACTTC. Translation gives CSATSETQYF.